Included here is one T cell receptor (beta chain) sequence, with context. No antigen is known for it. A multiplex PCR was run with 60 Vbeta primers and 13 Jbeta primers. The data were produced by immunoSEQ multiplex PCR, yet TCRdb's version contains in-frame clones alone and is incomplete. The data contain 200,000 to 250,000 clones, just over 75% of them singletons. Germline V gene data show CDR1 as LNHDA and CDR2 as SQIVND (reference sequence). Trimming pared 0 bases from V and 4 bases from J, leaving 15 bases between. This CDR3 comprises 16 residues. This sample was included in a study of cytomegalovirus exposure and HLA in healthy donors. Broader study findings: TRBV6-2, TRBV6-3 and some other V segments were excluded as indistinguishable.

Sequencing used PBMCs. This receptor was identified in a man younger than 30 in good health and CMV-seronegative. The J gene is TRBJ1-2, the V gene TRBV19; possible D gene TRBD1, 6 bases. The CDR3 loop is CASSIDGTGKSYGYTF. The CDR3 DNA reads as TGTGCCAGTAGTATAGATGGTACAGGGAAAAGCTATGGCTACACCTTC.